Listed below are T cell receptor beta chains from one sample, sequenced in a study of cytomegalovirus exposure and HLA in healthy donors. Using immunoSEQ multiplex PCR, the repertoire was profiled, and TCRdb retains in-frame clones only, with some absent. The data show about 130,000 clones, around three quarters seen once. Sequencing was carried out using PBMCs. Every receptor here comes from a male donor in good health and CMV-seropositive. Both conserved end residues are part of each CDR3.

TRBJ1-6 | TRBV5-1 | CASSIGTMGFYNSPLHF
TRBJ2-7 | TRBV5-4 | CASSRGQGLPYEQYF
TRBJ1-1 | TRBV19 | CASSARDRGFAEAFF
TRBJ2-2 | TRBV6-5 | CASSDSQGSAGELFF
TRBJ1-1 | TRBV11-1 | CASSFDMSIEAFF
TRBJ2-4 | TRBV19 | CASSIGGRVDKNIQYF
TRBJ2-4 | TRBV6-1 | CASSATGQGVANIQYF
TRBJ1-2 | TRBV28 | CASSFIGTADLYGYTF
TRBJ2-7 | TRBV7-9 | CSSSLLARGYEQYF
TRBJ2-7 | TRBV7-2 | CASSSGLAGSYEQYF
TRBJ1-2 | TRBV28 | CASSLTDYGYTF
TRBJ1-1 | TRBV19 | CASSIYIGGTEAFF
TRBJ2-5 | TRBV18 | CASSPSRVMETQYF
TRBJ2-3 | TRBV5-1 | CASSLFRGGSTDTQYF
TRBJ2-1 | TRBV28 | CASSFGFSGRAGGEQFF
TRBJ2-3 | TRBV7-9 | CSSSLSLAGAVDTQYF
TRBJ2-5 | TRBV11-3 | CASSRGREQYF
TRBJ2-7 | TRBV2 | CASGDSPSGYF
TRBJ1-5 | TRBV7-8 | CASSLSGSSNQPQHF
TRBJ2-1 | TRBV27 | CASSPRGYNEQFF
TRBJ2-1 | TRBV7-8 | CASSLEQSSYNEQFF
TRBJ2-7 | TRBV2 | CASSWDISYEQYF
TRBJ1-4 | TRBV7-9 | CASSAGQGVEKLFF
TRBJ2-1 | TRBV11-2 | CASSFPIGEQFF
TRBJ1-2 | TRBV23-1 | CASSQSFSGTDHGYTF
TRBJ2-7 | TRBV5-1 | CASSRRQGPREQYF
TRBJ2-7 | TRBV29-1 | CSVVRGTTGSYEQYF
TRBJ1-4 | TRBV6-4 | CASSATGQGGEKLFF
TRBJ2-5 | TRBV7-9 | CASSTTGLETQYF
TRBJ2-7 | TRBV5-1 | CASSFGLAGGGAYEQYF
TRBJ2-2 | TRBV28 | CATSPAGGELFF
TRBJ2-1 | TRBV7-9 | CASSFVTGEYNEQFF
TRBJ1-4 | TRBV6-1 | CASNPTGTPGEKLFF
TRBJ2-1 | TRBV5-4 | CASSLAGGNNEQFF
TRBJ2-7 | TRBV27 | CASSVSGAGLSYEQYF
TRBJ1-5 | TRBV11-3 | CASSPARGNQPQHF
TRBJ2-3 | TRBV7-9 | CASSFAHGTDTQYF
TRBJ2-7 | TRBV6-5 | CASRRQEAYEQYF
TRBJ2-3 | TRBV2 | CASQAKTSTDTQYF